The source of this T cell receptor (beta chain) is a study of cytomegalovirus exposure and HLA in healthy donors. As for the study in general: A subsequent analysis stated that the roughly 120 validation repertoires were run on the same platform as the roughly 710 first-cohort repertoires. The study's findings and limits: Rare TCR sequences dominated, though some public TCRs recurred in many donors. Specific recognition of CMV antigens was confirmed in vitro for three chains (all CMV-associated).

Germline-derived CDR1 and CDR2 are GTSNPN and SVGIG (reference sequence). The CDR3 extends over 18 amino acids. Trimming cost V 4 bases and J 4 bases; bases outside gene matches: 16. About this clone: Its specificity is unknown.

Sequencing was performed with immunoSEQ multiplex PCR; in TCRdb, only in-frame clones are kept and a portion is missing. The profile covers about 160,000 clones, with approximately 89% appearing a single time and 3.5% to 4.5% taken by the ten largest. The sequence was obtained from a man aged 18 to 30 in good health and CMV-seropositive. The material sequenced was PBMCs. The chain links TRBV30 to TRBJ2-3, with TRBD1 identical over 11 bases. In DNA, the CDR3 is TGTGCCTGGACTCCCACCCCGGGACAGGGGGTATTGTCAGATACGCAGTATTTT. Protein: CAWTPTPGQGVLSDTQYF.